The source of this TCR beta chain is a study of blood T cell repertoires in COVID-19 (dated by TCRdb to about 2020). For the wider study: Samples from collaborators originated in the United States, Italy and Spain and spanned both the acute and convalescent phases of COVID-19. The repertoires were released in a freely available public database meant as a resource for research on the immune response to SARS-CoV-2. The material from the prospective study consisted of cDNA or gDNA derived from T cells, B-cell-depleted T cells, or PBMCs. Samples came from the ongoing ImmuneRACE study (first 160 participants) plus 1,254 subjects from 6 global collaborators. Where available, HLA class I and class II types were obtained from metadata supplied by the sample provider rather than from assay-based typing. A de-identified subject ID, COVID-19 status, age in years and sex were almost always included in the sample metadata. The dataset comprised deeply sampled blood TCRbeta repertoires from subjects exposed to, actively infected with, or recovered from COVID-19. Overall study results and their limits: How much clinical and demographic metadata was included differed by source and by participant, and the metadata was provided uncurated.

For this clone: There is no known antigen for this receptor. Qualities for individual bases were not recorded, and no much larger clone is one base off.

Samples from volunteer blood donors who had recovered from COVID-19 were contributed by a second Seattle source. Each collaborating institution followed its own protocols to collect whole blood in K2EDTA tubes. For TCRbeta analysis, collaborators shipped samples in one of three forms: frozen whole blood, isolated PBMCs, or DNA extracted from either of those sample types. TCRbeta CDR3 regions were amplified from genomic DNA using the immunoSEQ Assay, a bias-controlled multiplex PCR. As for the original processing: The number of nucleated cells in each sample was estimated by amplification of reference gene primers within the assay. Sequence reads were collapsed and filtered to measure the absolute abundance of every unique TCRbeta CDR3 rearrangement. For each sample, productive Simpson clonality was calculated by taking the square root of Simpson's diversity index across productive rearrangements. Not all clones reach the TCRdb copy of this immuneACCESS table, which keeps in-frame sequences only. Checked studies attribute under half of the gap to unresolved V genes and leave the rest unexplained. Clonal size and the V and J genes are those of that table, whereas D and trimming came from the DNA. This sample comprises over 150,000 clones, roughly 87% of them detected only once. In total, the top ten clones hold 3% to 4% of the sample.

Between the V and J ends, shortened by 4 bases and 6 bases respectively, the junction contains 15 bases. The germline V gene gives CDR1 as SGHTS and CDR2 as YDEGEE. CDR3 length: 14 amino acids, cysteine to phenylalanine. Just CDR3 DNA is preserved here, 42 bases in frame from base 1. The sequence derives from a woman in her sixties or seventies who had recovered from COVID-19. The rearranged segments are TRBV5-8 and TRBJ2-3; tentative D gene TRBD1, with 6 bases matching. The sample taken for sequencing was peripheral blood. The CDR3 is CASSRYRGIDTQYF. The DNA sequence reads TGTGCCAGCAGCCGCTATAGGGGGATCGATACGCAGTATTTT.